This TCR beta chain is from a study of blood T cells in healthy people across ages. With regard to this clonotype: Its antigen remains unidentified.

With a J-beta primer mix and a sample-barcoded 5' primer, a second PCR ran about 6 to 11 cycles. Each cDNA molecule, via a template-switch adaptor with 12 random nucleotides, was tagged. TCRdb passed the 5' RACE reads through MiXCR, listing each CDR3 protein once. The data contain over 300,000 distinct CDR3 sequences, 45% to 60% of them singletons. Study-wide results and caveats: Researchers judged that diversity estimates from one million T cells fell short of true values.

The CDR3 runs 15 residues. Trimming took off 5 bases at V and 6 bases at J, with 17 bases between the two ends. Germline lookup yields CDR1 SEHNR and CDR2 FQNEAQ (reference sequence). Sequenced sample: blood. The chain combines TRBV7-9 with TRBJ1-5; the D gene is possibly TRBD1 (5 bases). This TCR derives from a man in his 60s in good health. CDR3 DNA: TGTGCCAGCAGCCCCGGCGGTGGGGCGGCTCAGCCCCAGCATTTT. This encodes CASSPGGGAAQPQHF. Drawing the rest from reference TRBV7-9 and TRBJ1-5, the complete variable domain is DTGVSQNPRHKITKRGQNVTFRCDPISEHNRLYWYRQTLGQGPEFLTYFQNEAQLEKSRLLSDRFSAERPKGSFSTLEIQRTEQGDSAMYLCASSPGGGAAQPQHFGDGTRLSIL.